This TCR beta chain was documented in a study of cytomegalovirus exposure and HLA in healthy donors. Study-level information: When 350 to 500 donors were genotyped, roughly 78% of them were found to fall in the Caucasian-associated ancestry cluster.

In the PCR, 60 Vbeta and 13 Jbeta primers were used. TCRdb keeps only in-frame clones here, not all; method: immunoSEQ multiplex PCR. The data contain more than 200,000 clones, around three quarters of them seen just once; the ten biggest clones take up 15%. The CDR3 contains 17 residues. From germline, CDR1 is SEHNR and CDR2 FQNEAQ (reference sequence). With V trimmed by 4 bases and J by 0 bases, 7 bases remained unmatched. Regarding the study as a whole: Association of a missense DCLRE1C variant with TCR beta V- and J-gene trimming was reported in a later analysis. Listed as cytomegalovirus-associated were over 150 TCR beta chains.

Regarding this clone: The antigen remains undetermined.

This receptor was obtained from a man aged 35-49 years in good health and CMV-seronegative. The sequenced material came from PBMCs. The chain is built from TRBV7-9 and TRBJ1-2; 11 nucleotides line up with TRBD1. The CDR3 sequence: CASSSTGGQGANYGYTF. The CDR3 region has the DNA TGTGCCAGCAGCTCCACAGGGGGACAGGGGGCTAACTATGGCTACACCTTC.